The present T cell receptor (beta chain) was sequenced within a study of T cell repertoires in cytomegalovirus infection. Background on the study: Both a matching HLA type and CMV infection were indicated by public TCR beta signatures. Overall study results and limits: Carriers of CMV plus the relevant HLA were identified by cumulative public TCR beta family frequency. Dominant in the ex vivo response were TCR beta clonotypes restricted by HLA-C and specific for CMV.

This clonotype occurred many times. Its target is unknown. Looked up from germline, CDR1 is SGHTA and CDR2 is FQGNSA. This CDR3 region has 16 residues. Germline trimming cut 3 bases from V and 2 bases from J; bases unmatched to any gene: 6. Via MiXCR, TCRdb re-called the reads, giving one row per CDR3 protein. The sample carries approximately 97,000 distinct CDR3 sequences, about 15% recorded once. This receptor was identified in a human donor in good health (CMV status not recorded). Some clones in this sample may be carry-over from other donors' samples. The rearrangement links TRBV7-2 to TRBJ1-4, with 7 bases that match TRBD1. The sample comprised PBMCs. This CDR3 is CASSFSTGVTNEKLFF. Written as DNA, the CDR3 is TGTGCCAGCAGCTTTTCAACAGGGGTCACTAATGAAAAACTGTTTTTT.